This T cell receptor (beta chain) was captured by sequencing in a study of cytomegalovirus exposure and HLA in healthy donors (dated by TCRdb to 2016 to 2017). Notes on the research overall: An earlier analysis of some 500 of the donors reported about 290 Gb of sequence data and 100 million to 130 million unique TCR beta sequences from about 200 million T cells. An earlier analysis of around 580 of the donors used high-throughput TCR beta sequencing to judge whether each TCR beta V gene segment behaved as functional or pseudogenic. To predict cytomegalovirus infection status, the study brought together high-throughput TCR immunosequencing, statistical association of individual TCRs with disease status, and machine learning. HLA typing included class I and class II loci at four-digit resolution. The number of typed donors differed by locus: 629-630 for A, B, C, DRB1 and DQB1; approximately 530 for DQA1; 600 to 610 for DPA1; and roughly 450 for DPB1. The later analysis used no new phenotypic data to find candidate immune exposures, relying instead on TCR beta sequences and their occurrence across donors. Among a few hundred genotyped donors of the cohort, an average of about 240,000 unique TCR beta nucleotide sequences were sequenced per donor, approximately 20% of them non-productive. Alongside the repertoire data, information on donor age, sex, ethnicity and CMV serostatus was compiled. Every repertoire in the discovery cohort had been generated on one and the same sequencing platform. Besides the first cohort of under 700 subjects, a separate validation cohort made up of 120 or so different subjects was used. The study aimed to test whether cataloging public T cell receptors could reveal signatures of past pathogen exposure. In a later genetic analysis, genome-wide SNP genotypes for about 55% of the roughly 700 donors were used, and that subset was treated as a discovery cohort. A handful of DR-DQ haplotypes were handled as single units for association and clustering because linkage in the cohort was strong. The study profiled the T cell repertoires of 500 to 800 subjects by immunosequencing and related them to cytomegalovirus serostatus. An early release that covered 500 to 800 HLA-typed donors contained around 330 gigabases of sequencing data and about 93 million unique TCR sequences. Of the 350 to 450 genotyped donors, around 81% fell in the genetic ancestry cluster associated with self-reported Caucasian donors. A later analysis re-analyzed previously published TCR beta repertoires from roughly 690 donors and added high-resolution HLA genotyping to study TCR occurrence patterns.

Points the paper makes about the study in general: According to a later genetic analysis, donors in an Asian-associated ancestry cluster had fewer N-insertions in productive TCRs than the approximately 630-donor mean. Compared with equally common non-associated chains, HLA-associated TCR beta chains in a later analysis were more clonally expanded and had lower generation probabilities. A further reported finding was that TCR beta sequences accurately predicted the HLA-A and HLA-B alleles for most subjects in the first cohort. In this cohort, only TCR beta chains were sequenced, and detectable features were limited by the absence of alpha or paired-chain data. Some IMGT-functional V segments, including TRBV6-2 and TRBV6-3, could not be told apart with the 87-base-pair reads, so those segments were excluded. Fewer than 20 rarely observed V segments, including chromosome 9 orphons, were excluded from the earlier analysis of several hundred of the donors because counts were too low. In vitro tests confirmed that a few of the cytomegalovirus-associated TCR beta chains recognize cytomegalovirus antigens. A cluster of highly shared sequence variants was judged likely to be a technical artifact of the sequencing pipeline. In both the original and validation cohorts, the classifier was reported to diagnose cytomegalovirus status with high specificity and sensitivity. A later analysis reported that several top co-occurrence clusters appeared linked to parvovirus B19, influenza, CMV and Epstein-Barr virus. Most TCR sequences were seen in very few donors, while some public TCRs were found in many individuals. In a later analysis, the rate of TCR association differed among HLA loci, with DRB1 alleles having the most associated TCRs and HLA-C alleles having the fewest. Sequencing depth was assumed to be roughly uniform across donors in the presence/absence analyses, though that assumption may not hold. When HLA alleles, especially DR and DQ, strongly co-occurred, TCR associations were difficult to assign to individual alleles. Broadly in line with IMGT annotations, most TCR beta V segments showed up in productive rearrangements about 87% or about 30% of the time in an earlier analysis of around 550 of the donors. Linkage disequilibrium might explain the correlated functional status among segregating V segments, but an unknown experimental factor could not be excluded. According to a later analysis, most CMV-associated TCR beta chains appeared to be HLA-restricted, and the HLA associations seemed to be driven largely by CMV exposure. The authors suggested that the approach could potentially be generalized to other disease states and immunological phenotypes. In a later analysis, 16,951 TCR beta sequences were associated with specific HLA alleles at a false discovery rate of 0.05. In a later genetic analysis, a missense DCLRE1C variant was associated with V-gene and J-gene trimming of TCR beta chains, and the association was replicated in an independent cohort. CMV serostatus was the only immune exposure information available for the cohort. Because some donors lacked HLA typing at each locus, the association tests relied only on the typed subset. A total of some 180 TCR beta chains were listed by the study as associated with cytomegalovirus.

The V and J ends are trimmed by 1 base and 10 bases, leaving 14 bases between them. Spanning cysteine to phenylalanine, the CDR3 consists of 15 amino acids. The read is trimmed to its CDR3 DNA, 45 bases read in frame from base 1. CDR1 and CDR2 are read off the germline V gene (reference sequence) as SEHNR and FQNEAQ. The method behind the library was the immunoSEQ multiplex PCR assay. The multiplex PCR relied on a mix of 60 forward primers for TCR Vbeta segments and 13 reverse primers for TCR Jbeta segments. Amplification of the CDR3 region of rearranged TCR beta genes was performed with a multiplex PCR assay on genomic DNA. On the Illumina HiSeq System, the amplified TCR beta libraries were sequenced as 87-base-pair reads. Processing in the source paper ran as follows. A later analysis counted 65 million to 90 million unique TCR beta chains across the 550 to 800 repertoires, and about 10 million of these chains were shared by at least two donors. Raw reads were error-corrected and collapsed into unique sequences by a nearest-neighbor algorithm in which closely related sequences were merged to remove PCR and sequencing errors. V, D and J gene segments were assigned by aligning CDR3 sequences to IMGT reference sequences. Each retained sequence needed at least a six-nucleotide match to both a V gene segment and a J gene segment. Rearrangements were called productive when the CDR3 lacked stop codons and stayed in frame with V and J; all others were non-productive. Following IMGT convention, CDR3 was defined as the stretch from the second conserved V-encoded cysteine to the conserved J-encoded phenylalanine. The earlier analysis of about 620 of the donors excluded sequences that lacked an unambiguous match to a single V gene segment. In an earlier analysis of roughly 500 of the donors, V segments were called functional above 56.7% productive rearrangements and were called segregating when the between-donor standard deviation exceeded 5%. A statistical classification framework was developed to diagnose cytomegalovirus status using the catalog of TCR beta chain sequences. V and J gene assignment, in a later analysis, came from comparing TCR nucleotide sequences with IMGT/GENE-DB human TR gene sequences. The TCRdist pipeline was used in a later analysis to assign CDR3 sequences and most-parsimonious VDJ recombination scenarios. In a later analysis, every TCR beta chain was defined by the combination of its CDR3 amino acid sequence and its V-gene family, and reads without a unique V-gene family were dropped. To address suspected cross-contamination and a sequencing artifact, a later analysis removed a few hundred highly shared, low-generation-probability nucleotide sequences. In a later analysis, a clonal expansion index for each public chain was calculated from normalized within-repertoire ranks of inferred template counts. In a later analysis, generation probabilities were computed using a VDJ recombination model fitted to out-of-frame rearrangements, and the results were checked against IGoR. In a later analysis, hypergeometric tests were used to score TCR-TCR, TCR-HLA and TCR-CMV co-occurrence, with a repertoire-size bias correction applied to TCR pairs. In a later analysis, false discovery rates were estimated by permuting HLA or CMV assignments 20 times. In a later analysis, co-occurring TCRs were grouped using DBSCAN, and TCRdist sequence similarity was added for clustering within HLA-allele-positive subsets. Repertoires with fewer than 30,000 or more than 120,000 public chains, plus five repertoires with anomalous nucleotide sharing, were excluded from co-occurrence clustering. Drawn from immuneACCESS, this table holds only the in-frame rearrangements with V and J called that TCRdb kept. Clones are partly lost; checked studies trace under half to an unresolved V gene and leave the rest unexplained. V and J calls and clone size come straight from that table; D and trimming were deduced from the DNA. The sample data list approximately 130,000 clones, and under 90% of these were observed just once. The top ten clonotypes cover roughly 2.2% of the sample.

In total, 666 healthy bone marrow donors made up the cohort. All cohort members were sampled while nominally healthy, although unrecorded immune exposures were likely present. The donor was CMV seronegative and was included in the group of a few hundred seronegative cohort members. A peripheral blood sample was collected from each donor, and TCR beta sequencing was performed on peripheral blood mononuclear cells. The Qiagen DNeasy Blood Extraction Kit was used to extract genomic DNA from the blood cell samples. With respect to this clone: Its antigen is still unknown. No base quality values were provided; no much bigger clone lies one nucleotide off.

Sequenced input: PBMCs. The chain uses TRBV7-9 and TRBJ1-6; the best D guess is TRBD1, with 6 bases matching. This sequence was found in a woman aged 40 to 50 in good health and CMV-seronegative. The CDR3 amino acid sequence is: CASSLGSGVFSPLHF. The DNA sequence reads TGTGCCAGCAGCTTAGGGTCAGGGGTATTCTCACCCCTCCACTTT.